This T cell receptor (beta chain) was sequenced for a study of OX40 agonist ivuxolimab in advanced cancers. On the study more broadly: Patients receiving dose escalation had hepatocellular carcinoma, melanoma, renal cell or head and neck cancer.

V trimming: 4 bases; J trimming: 4 bases; junction bases outside the gene matches: 9. This CDR3 has 16 residues. Germline CDR1 is SGHRS and CDR2 is YFSETQ. Blood was sampled at baseline, cycle 4 day 1, and cycle 7 day 1. To note about this clone: Its cognate antigen is unknown.

General observations from the study: Doses of 0.1 to 3.0 mg/kg were accompanied by clonal expansion of CD4+ and CD8+ blood T cells by week 6.

Method: immunoSEQ multiplex PCR; TCRdb's copy keeps in-frame clones and lacks some. The sample shows some 110,000 clones, around 90% of them seen only once. Here the sequenced sample was CD4+ or CD8+ T cells sorted from blood, taken in a trial of the OX40 agonist ivuxolimab. This clonotype originated in an adult with an advanced solid tumor such as melanoma, head and neck, liver or kidney cancer. The rearrangement links TRBV5-1 to TRBJ2-5; 11 bases match TRBD1. The CDR3 DNA follows: TGCGCCAGCAGCGAAGCCGGGACAGGGGGTGGAGAGACCCAGTACTTC. Its protein is CASSEAGTGGGETQYF.